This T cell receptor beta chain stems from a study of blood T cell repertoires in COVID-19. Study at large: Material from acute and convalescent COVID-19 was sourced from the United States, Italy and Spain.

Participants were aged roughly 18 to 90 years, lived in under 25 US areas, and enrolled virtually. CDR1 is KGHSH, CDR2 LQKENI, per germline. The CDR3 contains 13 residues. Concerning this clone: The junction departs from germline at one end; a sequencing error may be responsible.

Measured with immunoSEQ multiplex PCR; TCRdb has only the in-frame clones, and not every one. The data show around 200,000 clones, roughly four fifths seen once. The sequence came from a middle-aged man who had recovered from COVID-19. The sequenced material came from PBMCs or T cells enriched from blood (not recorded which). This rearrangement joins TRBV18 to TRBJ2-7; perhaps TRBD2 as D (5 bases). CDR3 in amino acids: CASSGFTAERKFF. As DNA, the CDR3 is TGTGCCAGCTCAGGGTTTACGGCAGAGCGGAAATTTTTC.